A selection of T cell receptor beta chains follows, all from one sample in a study of glioma-infiltrating T cells after dendritic cell vaccination. The repertoire was sequenced with immunoSEQ multiplex PCR; TCRdb's copy has only in-frame clones and lacks some. The profile covers 45,000 to 55,000 clones, with about 85% appearing a single time and about an eighth taken by the ten largest. Sequenced here: blood, sampled before dendritic cell vaccination. These receptor sequences come from a human donor with glioblastoma. Both conserved end residues are part of each CDR3. Each record gives: clone size, V gene, J gene, D gene, CDR3 protein, CDR3 DNA. The D gene is left open where the match is weak. Size values are once, few and many counts, or a class for expanded clones, and some rows have none.

>.|TRBV27|TRBJ1-1|.
CASSLSMLTPLGNTEAFF
TGTGCCAGCAGTTTATCGATGTTGACACCATTGGGGAACACTGAAGCTTTCTTT
>.|TRBV6-5|TRBJ2-1|.
CASSWHNEQFF
TGTGCCAGCAGTTGGCACAATGAGCAGTTCTTC
>.|TRBV6-1|TRBJ1-5|.
CASSEAILQGGQPQHF
TGTGCCAGCAGTGAAGCGATTCTCCAAGGAGGGCAGCCCCAGCATTTT
>.|TRBV29-1|TRBJ2-7|.
CSVGADEQYF
TGCAGCGTTGGGGCCGACGAGCAGTACTTC
>.|TRBV6-5|TRBJ2-5|.
CASSLGGPWETQYF
TGTGCCAGCAGTTTAGGCGGTCCGTGGGAGACCCAGTACTTC
>.|TRBV27|TRBJ1-1|TRBD1
CASSQQGASAEAFF
TGTGCCAGCAGTCAACAGGGGGCGTCGGCTGAAGCTTTCTTT
>.|TRBV4-1|TRBJ2-2|.
CASSLQEGPNTGELFF
TGCGCCAGCAGCCTCCAAGAGGGCCCGAACACCGGGGAGCTGTTTTTT
>.|TRBV28|TRBJ2-2|TRBD1
CASSFGRGQHTGELFF
TGTGCCAGCAGTTTTGGCAGGGGGCAGCACACCGGGGAGCTGTTTTTT
>.|TRBV5-4|TRBJ2-5|TRBD2
CASSRPGLAGQETQYF
TGTGCCAGCAGCCGGCCGGGACTAGCGGGGCAAGAGACCCAGTACTTC
>.|TRBV7-2|TRBJ2-2|.
CASSPVGGAGLRGELFF
TGTGCCAGCAGCCCGGTAGGCGGGGCAGGGCTAAGAGGGGAGCTGTTTTTT
>.|TRBV11-3|TRBJ2-3|.
CASSPLRAFSDTQYF
TGTGCCAGCAGTCCCCTGAGGGCGTTTTCCGATACGCAGTATTTT
>.|TRBV27|TRBJ1-1|.
CASSRRQRNTEAFF
TGTGCCAGCAGTCGAAGACAGAGGAACACTGAAGCTTTCTTT
>few|TRBV10-1|TRBJ1-1|TRBD1
CASSEGTGLPFF
TGCGCCAGCAGTGAAGGGACAGGGCTACCTTTCTTT
>once|TRBV2|TRBJ1-4|TRBD1
CASRVGQLNEKLFF
TGTGCCAGCAGAGTGGGACAGCTTAATGAAAAACTGTTTTTT
>.|TRBV19|TRBJ2-1|.
CATQSEGHLQFF
TGTGCCACCCAGAGCGAGGGCCACTTGCAGTTCTTC
>.|TRBV11-2|TRBJ2-3|TRBD1
CASRLGDRGPLLTDTQYF
TGTGCCAGCAGGCTTGGGGACAGGGGGCCTTTGCTTACAGATACGCAGTATTTT
>few|TRBV21-1|TRBJ2-2|.
CASSNHTGTTNTGELFF
TGTGCCAGCAGCAACCACACCGGGACAACGAACACCGGGGAGCTGTTTTTT
>.|TRBV4-1|TRBJ2-1|.
CASSSSGKSSYNEQFF
TGCGCCAGCAGCAGTAGCGGTAAAAGCTCCTACAATGAGCAGTTCTTC
>.|TRBV30|TRBJ1-1|TRBD1
CAWTTGGNTEAFF
TGTGCCTGGACGACAGGGGGAAACACTGAAGCTTTCTTT
>.|TRBV27|TRBJ1-2|TRBD1
CASSPDRGIGRGYGYTF
TGTGCCAGCAGCCCCGACAGGGGGATCGGCAGGGGGTATGGCTACACCTTC
>.|TRBV14|TRBJ2-1|.
CASSHDWEQFF
TGTGCCAGCAGCCACGACTGGGAGCAGTTCTTC
>.|TRBV19|TRBJ1-5|TRBD1
CASAETGNSNQPQHF
TGTGCCAGTGCCGAGACAGGGAATAGCAATCAGCCCCAGCATTTT
>.|TRBV9|TRBJ2-3|TRBD2
CASSVLAGVSTDTQYF
TGTGCCAGCAGCGTCTTAGCGGGAGTGAGCACGGATACGCAGTATTTT
>.|TRBV15|TRBJ1-1|.
CATSSPPGFEAFF
TGTGCCACCAGCAGCCCACCAGGGTTTGAAGCTTTCTTT
>few|TRBV14|TRBJ2-3|.
CASNRRATDTQYF
TGTGCCAGCAACAGGAGGGCCACAGATACGCAGTATTTT
>.|TRBV11-2|TRBJ2-3|.
CASSPGVDTQYF
TGTGCCAGCAGTCCAGGGGTAGATACGCAGTATTTT
>.|TRBV6-5|TRBJ1-5|.
CASNPGGNQPQHF
TGTGCCAGCAACCCGGGGGGGAATCAGCCCCAGCATTTT
>once|TRBV6-1|TRBJ2-3|TRBD2
CASSGSAGNPTDTQYF
TGTGCCAGCAGTGGTTCAGCGGGGAACCCCACAGATACGCAGTATTTT
>.|TRBV11-2|TRBJ2-2|TRBD2
CASSLGPYRGGSNTGELFF
TGTGCCAGCAGCTTAGGACCGTATCGGGGGGGATCGAACACCGGGGAGCTGTTTTTT
>.|TRBV5-1|TRBJ1-1|TRBD1
CASSLVRTGFRGTEAFF
TGCGCCAGCAGCTTGGTTAGGACAGGGTTCCGCGGCACTGAAGCTTTCTTT
>.|TRBV19|TRBJ1-3|TRBD1
CASSRDRGSWSDTIYF
TGTGCCAGTAGCCGGGACAGGGGTTCTTGGTCAGACACCATATATTTT
>.|TRBV6-1|TRBJ2-5|.
CASSATTQYF
TGTGCCAGCAGTGCTACGACCCAGTACTTC
>.|TRBV5-4|TRBJ2-1|TRBD1
CASSQWTGSSYNEQFF
TGTGCCAGCAGCCAATGGACAGGGAGCTCCTACAATGAGCAGTTCTTC
>.|TRBV9|TRBJ2-3|.
CASTSMGLGTQYF
TGTGCCAGCACCTCGATGGGGCTGGGAACGCAGTATTTT
>.|TRBV7-9|TRBJ2-1|.
CASSPGDGGNEQFF
TGTGCCAGCAGCCCGGGGGACGGGGGAAATGAGCAGTTCTTC